The clone carrying this TCR beta chain was found many times. Because the library targeted alpha chains, this beta chain is an off-target read whose size means little. Time point described: blood taken at disease recurrence. TCRs were sequenced from unsorted whole RNA of tumor, nontumor lung or PBMC. TCR cDNA molecules each had a unique molecular identifier. TCRdb ran MiXCR on the 5' RACE reads and lists one entry per CDR3 protein. The sample consists of 8,800 or so distinct CDR3 sequences, approximately 3.6% of them appearing once. This sample was taken from a study of spatial heterogeneity in lung cancer. The material sequenced was PBMCs, taken at recurrence. The clonotype was recovered from a female donor with early-stage non-small cell lung cancer.

CDR3 nucleotide sequence: TGCAGTGCTAGAGGAAAGGCAGGGAACTTCGAGCAGTACTTC. Translating gives CSARGKAGNFEQYF. The rearrangement uses TRBV20-1 and TRBJ2-7; a weak D match, TRBD1 (5 bases). CDR1 and CDR2 from the germline V gene are DFQATT and SNEGSKA (reference sequence). V was cut by 1 base and J by 6 bases, with 16 bases left in between. The CDR3 extends over 14 amino acids.